This T cell receptor (beta chain) originates from a study of T cells in Graves' hyperthyroidism and ophthalmopathy. Notes on the study in general: Blood also contained most expanded thyroid clonotypes above 0.001.

This clonotype was seen many times. Its antigen is undetermined. The TCR beta CDR3 regions underwent amplification using RNA transcripts as the source. First-round RT-PCR with HTBI primers amplified the TCR CDR3 region. TCRdb analysed the multiplex PCR reads with MiXCR anew, one entry per CDR3 protein. The sample records around 500,000 distinct CDR3 sequences, around 15% being singletons. The definition of stable Graves' hyperthyroidism was no ophthalmopathy progression within 18 months. Diagnosis of hyperthyroidism was new in patients aged 18 to 65, and its duration was under 2 months. The study based diagnoses on clinical symptoms, serum thyroxine and TRAb, thyroid ultrasound and orbital computed tomography. Source material: blood. This receptor was obtained from a woman under 30 with Graves' hyperthyroidism.

CDR3 in amino acids: CASSLKEATEAFF. In DNA form, the CDR3 reads TGCGCCAGCAGCTTGAAGGAGGCAACTGAAGCTTTCTTT. The chain is built from TRBV5-1 and TRBJ1-1; D is unresolved. Trimming stripped 1 base from V and 5 bases from J, with 9 bases between. Germline CDR1 is SGHRS and CDR2 is YFSETQ. CDR3 length: 13 amino acids.